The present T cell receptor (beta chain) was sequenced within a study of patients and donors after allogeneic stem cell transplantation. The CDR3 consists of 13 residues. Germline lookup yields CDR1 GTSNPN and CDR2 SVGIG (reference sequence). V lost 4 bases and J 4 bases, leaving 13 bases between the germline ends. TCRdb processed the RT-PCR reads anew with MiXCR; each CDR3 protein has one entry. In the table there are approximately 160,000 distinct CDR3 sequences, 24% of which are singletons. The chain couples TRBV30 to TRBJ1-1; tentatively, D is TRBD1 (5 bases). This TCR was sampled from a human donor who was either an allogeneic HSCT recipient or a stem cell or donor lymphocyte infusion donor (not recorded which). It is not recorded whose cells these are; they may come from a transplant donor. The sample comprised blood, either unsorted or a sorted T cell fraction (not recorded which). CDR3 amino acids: CAWKSGTGTEAFF. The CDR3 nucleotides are TGTGCCTGGAAGTCCGGGACCGGCACTGAAGCTTTCTTT.